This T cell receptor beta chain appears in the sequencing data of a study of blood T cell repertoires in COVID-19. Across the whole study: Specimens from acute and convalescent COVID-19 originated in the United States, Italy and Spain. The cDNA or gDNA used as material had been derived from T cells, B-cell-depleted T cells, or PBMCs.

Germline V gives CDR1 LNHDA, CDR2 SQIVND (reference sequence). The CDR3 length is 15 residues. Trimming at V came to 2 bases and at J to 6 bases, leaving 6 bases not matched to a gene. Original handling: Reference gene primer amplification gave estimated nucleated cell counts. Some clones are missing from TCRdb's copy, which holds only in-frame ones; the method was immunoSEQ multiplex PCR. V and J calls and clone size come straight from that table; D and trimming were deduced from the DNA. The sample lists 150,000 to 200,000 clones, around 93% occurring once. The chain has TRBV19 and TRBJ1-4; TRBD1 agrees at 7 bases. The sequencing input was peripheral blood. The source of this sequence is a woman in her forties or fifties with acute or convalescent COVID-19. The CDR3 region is CASSITGAVDEKLFF. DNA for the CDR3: TGTGCCAGTAGTATAACAGGGGCGGTAGATGAAAAACTGTTTTTT.